This T cell receptor beta chain was profiled in a study of T cell responses to AZD1222 COVID-19 vaccine. Notes on the study in general: Only a handful of AZD1222 recipients, more than 5 in all, had baseline seropositivity. The donor group comprised mostly white British people and more females; the analysis possibly underestimated clonal diversity. Repertoire samples came only from after the peak T cell response.

As regards this clone: Its antigen is undetermined.

The table came from immunoSEQ multiplex PCR; TCRdb's copy has only in-frame clones and leaves some out. This sample carries about 150,000 clones, about 88% of them seen once, and the ten largest clones take approximately 7%. The sequence was collected from an adult who had recovered from COVID-19. Sequencing was performed on peripheral blood, taken after recovery from COVID-19.

The CDR3 nucleotides are TGCAGTGCTAGTAAGCCGAACACTGAAGCTTTCTTT. Amino acid sequence: CSASKPNTEAFF. This chain links TRBV20-1 with TRBJ1-1; no firm D call. This CDR3 comprises 12 residues. Trimming took off 3 bases at V and 1 base at J, with 6 bases between the two ends. In germline, CDR1 is DFQATT, CDR2 SNEGSKA (reference sequence).